Following are 24 T cell receptor beta chains from one sample sequenced in a study of blood T cell repertoires in COVID-19. Assay used: immunoSEQ multiplex PCR; TCRdb lists only in-frame clones, some missing. Of about 60,000 clones in the sample, roughly 87% were seen once. What was sequenced was peripheral blood. Receptors were obtained from a human donor with acute or convalescent COVID-19. The donor label of this sample is uncertain.

The chain uses TRBV18 and TRBJ2-5; possible D gene TRBD2, 5 bases. Per germline, CDR1 KGHSH and CDR2 LQKENI. Trimming took 3 bases from V and 2 from J, leaving 10 bases between them. This CDR3 region has 14 residues. CDR3 in DNA: TGTGCCAGCTCACCCCGTTTAGCGCAAGAGACCCAGTACTTC. It encodes CASSPRLAQETQYF.

V is TRBV28 and J is TRBJ1-2; D possibly corresponds to TRBD1 (5 bases). The V gene's germline CDR1 is MDHEN and CDR2 SYDVKM. There are 12 residues in the CDR3. The germline V and J ends were trimmed by 7 bases and 6 bases, with 12 bases remaining between them. The CDR3 loop is CASNIQGDGYTF. CDR3 DNA sequence: TGTGCCAGCAACATCCAGGGTGATGGCTACACCTTC.

The V gene is TRBV5-1, the J gene TRBJ2-5; TRBD2 aligns across 11 bases. Trimming cost V 4 bases and J 5 bases; bases outside gene matches: 10. The germline gives CDR1 SGHRS, CDR2 YFSETQ. This CDR3 is 16 amino acids long. CDR3 nucleotide sequence: TGCGCCAGCAGCGGGGCTAGCGGGGGGCGGCGGGAGACCCAGTACTTC. Its protein is CASSGASGGRRETQYF.

This rearrangement joins TRBV28 to TRBJ2-7; 7 bases match TRBD1. This CDR3 region has 14 residues. Germline V CDR1 and CDR2: MDHEN, SYDVKM. Losses at the gene ends were 6 bases for V and 2 bases for J; bases not matched to a gene: 7. CDR3 DNA: TGTGCCAGCAGAACAGGGGAGAAACCCTACGAGCAGTACTTC. Protein: CASRTGEKPYEQYF.

The rearrangement uses TRBV28 and TRBJ1-5, with TRBD1 matching over 10 bases. V lost 3 bases and J lost 2; bases outside the gene matches: 4. This CDR3 contains 16 residues. Germline V CDR1 and CDR2: MDHEN, SYDVKM. The CDR3 DNA is TGTGCCAGCAGTTTCCACGGGACAGGGGGCAATCAGCCCCAGCATTTT. Its protein product is CASSFHGTGGNQPQHF.

This chain joins TRBV19 and TRBJ2-1, with 7 bases identical to TRBD1. Germline trimming cut 1 base from V and 8 bases from J; bases unmatched to any gene: 5. The length of the CDR3 is 14 residues. CDR1 is LNHDA and CDR2 is SQIVND in the germline V gene (reference sequence). The CDR3 DNA is TGTGCCAGTAGTATAGTCGACAGGGTGTATGAGCAGTTCTTC. It yields the protein CASSIVDRVYEQFF.

The V gene is TRBV2, the J gene TRBJ1-5; D may be TRBD1 (5 bases). The V gene's germline CDR1 is SNHLY and CDR2 FYNNEI. This CDR3 has 16 residues. V was clipped by 5 bases and J by 6 bases, with 20 bases between them. CDR3 region: CASSRRGQGGSQPQHF. As DNA, the CDR3 is TGTGCCAGCAGTCGACGCGGGCAGGGAGGGAGTCAGCCCCAGCATTTT.

The gene calls are TRBV30 and TRBJ1-3; D ambiguous. The length of the CDR3 is 17 residues. Looked up from germline, CDR1 is GTSNPN and CDR2 is SVGIG (reference sequence). V shed 1 base and J shed 0 bases, with 16 bases lying between them. DNA of the CDR3: TGTGCCTGGAGTGAAAAGCACCCGGGAAACTCTGGAAACACCATATATTTT. Its translation: CAWSEKHPGNSGNTIYF.

This clone has just a few counts. The chain combines TRBV15 with TRBJ2-5, with unresolved D. Germline V gives CDR1 LNHNV, CDR2 YYDKDF (reference sequence). This CDR3 region has 14 residues. The germline V and J ends were trimmed by 0 bases and 4 bases, with 9 bases remaining between them. The CDR3 spells CATSRDLAGETQYF. The CDR3 DNA sequence: TGTGCCACCAGCAGAGATCTGGCAGGAGAGACCCAGTACTTC.

In DNA, the CDR3 is TGTGCCAGCACCTTCGGGGGGACGGGGAACATTCAGTACTTC. Translated, it gives CASTFGGTGNIQYF. The chain carries TRBV7-2 and TRBJ2-4; 7 nucleotides match TRBD2. CDR1 is SGHTA, CDR2 FQGNSA, per germline. The junction had 10 bases not matched to a gene; V was cut back by 7 bases and J by 7 bases. This CDR3 is 14 amino acids long.

This rearrangement joins TRBV27 to TRBJ1-5, with 7 bases identical to TRBD1. V was clipped by 6 bases and J by 5 bases; unmatched bases: 7. CDR3 length: 14 amino acids. Per the germline V gene, CDR1 is MNHEY and CDR2 is SMNVEV (reference sequence). This CDR3 is CASRPDRVDQPQHF. CDR3 sequence (DNA): TGTGCCAGCAGGCCCGACAGGGTAGATCAGCCCCAGCATTTT.

V is TRBV12-5 and J is TRBJ1-2; tentative D call: TRBD1 (5 bases). From germline, CDR1 is LGHNT and CDR2 FRNRAP. V lost 3 bases to trimming and J lost 5 bases, with 7 bases between them. The CDR3 covers 12 residues. The CDR3 region is CASGFDSYGYTF. The DNA of the CDR3 is TGTGCTAGTGGTTTTGACAGTTATGGCTACACCTTC.

The chain combines TRBV3-1 (or the pseudogene TRBV3-2) with TRBJ1-2, with TRBD1 matching 8 bases. CDR1 is LGHDT, CDR2 YNNKEL, per germline (reference sequence). This CDR3 region has 14 residues. Trimming removed 3 bases from V and 3 bases from J; junction bases left unmatched: 3. Here the CDR3 reads CASSHPDRDYGYTF. In nucleotides, the CDR3 is TGTGCCAGCAGCCACCCGGACAGGGACTATGGCTACACCTTC.

This clone has a handful of counts. A far larger clone is one base from this, pointing to a likely read error. The V gene is TRBV7-9, the J gene TRBJ1-3; a possible D gene is TRBD1 (6 bases). In germline, CDR1 is SEHNR, CDR2 FQNEAQ (reference sequence). The CDR3 is 15 amino acids. Trimming took 3 bases from V and 1 from J, leaving 10 bases between them. The CDR3 sequence is CASSFGQGSGNTIYF. CDR3 nucleotide sequence: TGTGCCAGCAGCTTCGGCCAGGGGTCTGGAAACACCATATATTTT.

This chain uses TRBV28 with TRBJ1-2; 8 bases agree with TRBD1. The junction had 11 bases not matched to a gene; V was cut back by 5 bases and J by 3 bases. The germline CDR1 and CDR2 sequences are MDHEN and SYDVKM. This CDR3 comprises 16 residues. The CDR3 nucleotides read TGTGCCAGCAGTGCGGACAGGGACCGCTCTTACTATGGCTACACCTTC. Translating it yields CASSADRDRSYYGYTF.

The chain has TRBV30 and TRBJ2-2; no definite D call. CDR1 GTSNPN and CDR2 SVGIG come from the germline V gene (reference sequence). Trimming stripped 0 bases from V and 2 bases from J, with 7 bases between. The CDR3 contains 14 residues. Here the CDR3 reads CAWSVRTNTGELFF. The CDR3 DNA follows: TGTGCCTGGAGTGTACGCACAAACACCGGGGAGCTGTTTTTT.

The chain employs TRBV28 and TRBJ1-1, with 10 bases identical to TRBD1. J lost 6 bases, V lost 3 bases, and 1 base had no gene match. CDR1 is MDHEN, CDR2 SYDVKM, per germline. The length of the CDR3 is 13 residues. The CDR3 DNA follows: TGTGCCAGCAGTTTCGGGACAGGGGCTGAAGCTTTCTTT. Amino acid sequence: CASSFGTGAEAFF.

The rearrangement joins TRBV24-1 to TRBJ2-2, with D possibly matching TRBD1 (6 bases). The V end was cut by 9 bases, the J end by 0 bases, with 16 bases between. The germline CDR1 and CDR2 sequences are KGHDR and SFDVKD. This CDR3 comprises 16 residues. The CDR3 loop reads CATQTGGGSNTGELFF. The CDR3 region has the DNA TGTGCCACCCAAACTGGGGGCGGGTCGAACACCGGGGAGCTGTTTTTT.

V gene TRBV3-1 (or the pseudogene TRBV3-2) combines with J gene TRBJ1-1; D is uncertain. Per germline, CDR1 LGHDT and CDR2 YNNKEL (reference sequence). The CDR3 consists of 14 residues. Trimming took off 1 base at V and 1 base at J, with 7 bases between the two ends. The CDR3: CASSQARRNTEAFF. The CDR3 nucleotides read TGTGCCAGCAGCCAAGCCCGCAGGAACACTGAAGCTTTCTTT.

The chain joins TRBV5-1 to TRBJ1-4, with a weak D call TRBD1 (6 bases). In germline, CDR1 is SGHRS, CDR2 YFSETQ. There are 16 residues in the CDR3. V lost 1 base and J 0 bases, leaving 10 bases between the germline ends. CDR3 loop: CASSLTGFATNEKLFF. CDR3 sequence (DNA): TGCGCCAGCAGCTTGACAGGGTTTGCAACTAATGAAAAACTGTTTTTT.

As for this clone: This CDR3 is also generated by other DNA sequences in the sample. The chain employs TRBV3-1 (or the pseudogene TRBV3-2) and TRBJ1-3; 8 positions match TRBD1. Germline-derived CDR1 and CDR2 are LGHDT and YNNKEL (reference sequence). This CDR3 spans 14 amino acids. J was trimmed by 10 bases and V by 0 bases; bases with no gene match: 5. The CDR3 DNA reads TGTGCCAGCAGCCAAGAGAGACAGGGGCATACCATATATTTT. This sequence encodes CASSQERQGHTIYF.

The chain joins TRBV3-1 (or the pseudogene TRBV3-2) to TRBJ1-2, with D hard to call. The germline V gene encodes CDR1 LGHDT and CDR2 YNNKEL (reference sequence). Deletions cut 1 base from V and 4 bases from J, with 13 bases between. The CDR3 is 15 amino acids. The CDR3 loop is CASSQVAAEGYGYTF. CDR3 nucleotides: TGTGCCAGCAGCCAAGTCGCGGCCGAGGGCTATGGCTACACCTTC.

This chain links TRBV19 with TRBJ2-4, with 9 bases identical to TRBD2. The CDR3 is 15 amino acids. The ends lost 6 bases at V and 3 bases at J; junction bases unmatched: 6. CDR1 and CDR2 (germline): LNHDA, SQIVND (reference sequence). This CDR3 reads CASSLAGLSKNIQYF. In DNA form, the CDR3 reads TGTGCCAGTAGCCTAGCGGGGCTTAGCAAAAACATTCAGTACTTC.

The chain carries TRBV9 and TRBJ2-3, with 7 bases identical to TRBD2. Germline values: CDR1 SGDLS, CDR2 YYNGEE. V lost 7 bases to trimming and J lost 4 bases; unmatched junction nucleotides: 12. CDR3 length: 15 amino acids. CDR3 residues: CASGTLGGGADTQYF. CDR3 DNA: TGTGCCAGCGGGACTCTCGGCGGGGGTGCAGATACGCAGTATTTT. Full variable domain (remainder filled in from reference TRBV9 and TRBJ2-3): DSGVTQTPKHLITATGQRVTLRCSPRSGDLSVYWYQQSLDQGLQFLIQYYNGEERAKGNILERFSAQQFPDLHSELNLSSLELGDSALYFCASGTLGGGADTQYFGPGTRLTVL.